These 11 T cell receptor beta chains share one sample of origin, sequenced in a study of cytomegalovirus exposure and HLA in healthy donors. PCR employed 60 Vbeta and 13 Jbeta primers. Data came from immunoSEQ multiplex PCR; TCRdb stores just in-frame clones and leaves some out. The table lists fewer than 150,000 clones, roughly 70% of them singletons. The specimen was PBMCs. The receptors originated from a young man in good health and CMV-seronegative.

The rearrangement uses TRBV7-6 and TRBJ2-1, with 7 bases lining up with TRBD2. After removal of 6 bases from V and 3 bases from J, the junction contained 8 bases not matched to a gene. The CDR3 is made up of 15 amino acids. CDR1 is SGHVS and CDR2 is FNYEAQ in the germline V gene. The chain's CDR3 is CASSVVGGGYNEQFF. In DNA form, the CDR3 reads TGTGCCAGCAGTGTAGTGGGCGGGGGCTACAATGAGCAGTTCTTC.

There are a few counts of this clone. The chain joins TRBV19 to TRBJ1-1; a weak D match, TRBD1 (6 bases). This CDR3 comprises 12 residues. Germline lookup yields CDR1 LNHDA and CDR2 SQIVND (reference sequence). Trimming removed 10 bases from V and 5 bases from J, with 14 bases in between. CDR3 sequence reads: CATGTSGTEAFF. CDR3 coding DNA: TGTGCCACCGGGACATCTGGAACTGAAGCTTTCTTT.

The CDR3 coding sequence is TGTGCCAGCAGCTTAGCGCGGACAGGGAGGTCGGGGATCACTAATGAAAAACTGTTTTTT. Its protein is CASSLARTGRSGITNEKLFF. V usage is TRBV7-6 and J usage is TRBJ1-4, with 8 bases matching TRBD1. CDR3 length: 20 amino acids. Germline CDR1 and CDR2: SGHVS and FNYEAQ. V was pared by 0 bases and J by 2 bases, with 14 bases of the junction left unmatched.

The chain uses TRBV7-9 and TRBJ2-5; 10 bases map to TRBD2. Germline V CDR1 and CDR2: SEHNR, FQNEAQ (reference sequence). J lost 5 bases, V lost 5 bases, and 11 bases had no gene match. The CDR3 totals 16 residues. The CDR3 sequence: CASSLSEREGWETQYF. DNA of the CDR3: TGTGCCAGCAGCCTTTCGGAGCGGGAGGGCTGGGAGACCCAGTACTTC.

This chain joins TRBV7-9 and TRBJ1-2; D perhaps matches TRBD1 (6 bases). Germline-derived CDR1 and CDR2 are SEHNR and FQNEAQ (reference sequence). The CDR3 loop spans 16 amino acids. V lost 5 bases and J lost 3, with 19 bases in between. CDR3: CASSQTRTASDYGYTF. CDR3 DNA: TGTGCCAGCAGCCAAACCCGGACAGCCAGCGACTATGGCTACACCTTC.

The chain carries TRBV7-2 and TRBJ2-3; 8 bases align to TRBD2. CDR1 is SGHTA and CDR2 is FQGNSA in the germline V gene. The CDR3 has 16 amino acids. After removal of 3 bases from V and 3 bases from J, the junction contained 8 bases not matched to a gene. CDR3 sequence: CASSFARGLVTDTQYF. CDR3 nucleotide sequence: TGTGCCAGCAGCTTTGCTCGGGGACTAGTTACAGATACGCAGTATTTT. Drawing the rest from reference TRBV7-2 and TRBJ2-3, the complete variable domain is GAGVSQSPSNKVTEKGKDVELRCDPISGHTALYWYRQSLGQGLEFLIYFQGNSAPDKSGLPSDRFSAERTGGSVSTLTIQRTQQEDSAVYLCASSFARGLVTDTQYFGPGTRLTVL.

V and J are TRBV11-2 and TRBJ1-6; TRBD1 is a possible D gene (6 bases). This CDR3 is 14 amino acids long. In germline, CDR1 is SGHAT, CDR2 FQNNGV. Trimming removed 1 base at V and 9 bases at J, with 10 bases between. The CDR3 is CASSLAAGASPLHF. DNA of the CDR3: TGTGCCAGCAGCTTAGCGGCAGGGGCTTCACCCCTCCACTTT.

This clone occurred once. This chain uses TRBV28 with TRBJ1-1; tentative D call: TRBD1 (5 bases). This CDR3 is built from 13 residues. V was clipped by 6 bases and J by 8 bases, with 16 bases between them. Germline V gene data show CDR1 as MDHEN and CDR2 as SYDVKM. The CDR3 region has the DNA TGTGCCAGCAGGGAACACACCGACAGAGAAGCTTTCTTT. This translates into CASREHTDREAFF.

This clone was detected only once. This chain joins TRBV28 and TRBJ1-4; D is unclear. The CDR3 spans 16 residues. Trimming took 4 bases from V and 2 from J, leaving 14 bases between them. Germline V CDR1 and CDR2: MDHEN, SYDVKM. The CDR3 spells CASSSSSPGTNEKLFF. The CDR3 DNA sequence: TGTGCCAGCAGTTCTTCTTCGCCCGGGACTAATGAAAAACTGTTTTTT.

V and J are TRBV21-1 and TRBJ1-1; TRBD1, the table's D call, lacks a check against the DNA. TRBV21-1 is listed as a pseudogene. The CDR3 has 16 amino acids. The CDR3 here is CASRRELQGWFTEAFF. The CDR3 nucleotides read TGTGCCAGCAGACGCGAGTTACAGGGATGGTTCACTGAAGCTTTCTTT.

Concerning this clone itself: This same CDR3 is encoded by further DNA sequences in the sample. The chain links TRBV28 to TRBJ1-1, with 9 bases identical to TRBD1. V trimming: 7 bases; J trimming: 5 bases; junction bases outside the gene matches: 5. The CDR3 loop spans 13 amino acids. Germline V gene data show CDR1 as MDHEN and CDR2 as SYDVKM. CDR3 in DNA: TGTGCCAGCAACAGGGGGCTAGGAACTGAAGCTTTCTTT. Its translation is CASNRGLGTEAFF.